The T cell receptor (beta chain) described here comes from a study of spatial heterogeneity in lung cancer (dated by TCRdb to between 2019 and 2020). Study-level background: Beta-chain transcripts were consistently detected in greater numbers than alpha-chain transcripts, which likely reflected higher beta-chain transcript abundance. Both alpha and beta chains were TCR-sequenced in samples taken at surgery, namely 220 tumor regions, around 64 matched nontumor lung samples and about 52 PBMC samples. TCR repertoire features were related to nonsynonymous mutation counts determined by whole-exome sequencing of tumor tissue. In the raw uncorrected reads, each unique combination of TCR and UMI appeared more than ten times on average. In non-small cell lung cancer, the study made a quantitative comparison of TCR alpha and beta repertoires among multiple tumor regions, matched nontumor lung and blood. On the study overall, not on this receptor specifically: Additional single-cell paired TCR alpha and beta sequencing was considered necessary to confirm, at a functional level, the hypothesis that regional TCRs recognize regional mutations.

The table lists this clonotype with many counts. Its specific antigen is unknown. The record has no base qualities; no much larger clone is one base away. A library made for alpha chains picked up this beta chain off target, so its size means little. Reading from cysteine to phenylalanine, the CDR3 counts 15 amino acids. The DNA shown is the 45-base CDR3, in frame from base 1. For CDR1 and CDR2, the germline V gene lists SGHRS and YFSETQ. Trimming removed 3 bases from V and 4 bases from J, leaving 16 bases between the germline ends. The time point tag for this specimen amounts to: sample taken at primary tumor resection. TCR sequencing used whole RNA extracted from tumor and nontumor lung tissue, or from cryopreserved PBMC samples, without cell sorting. The donors were some 72 patients from the lung TRACERx cohort who had early-stage, untreated non-small cell lung cancer. Patients were selected for TCR sequencing only if sufficient RNA was available from at least two tumor regions.

The method was 5' RACE. The sequencing machine was a NextSeq 500. To allow correction of PCR and sequencing errors, the TCR library protocol tagged every TCR cDNA molecule with a unique molecular identifier. The study's processing was this. Decombinator tools were used for TCR identification, UMI-based error correction and CDR3 extraction. Expanded TCRs were defined as those above a frequency of 2 per 1,000, corresponding to the top 1% of the tumor frequency distribution. Each repertoire was subsampled 100 times to 5,000 TCRs, after which Renyi diversity was computed with the R vegan package. CDR3 similarity networks were built from amino acid triplet string-kernel similarity, with CDR3s being connected when pairwise similarity was above 0.82. Through fastp at Q25 and MiXCR, TCRdb rebuilt clones from the public reads, retaining in-frame beta chains. Entries are consolidated by CDR3 protein sequence, retaining the most common genes and DNA. The V and J calls and clone size are TCRdb's, not the authors'. The sample data list about 13,000 distinct CDR3 sequences, and roughly 5.2% of these were observed just once. About two fifths of the sample rests with the top ten.

This TCR was sampled from a human donor with early-stage non-small cell lung cancer. The source was lung tumor tissue, collected at surgery. The chain uses TRBV5-1 and TRBJ1-1, and perhaps TRBD1 as D gene, on 5 matching bases. The nucleotides read TGCGCCAGCAGCTCGGACGCTTCCGGGGCCACTGAAGCTTTCTTT. Its protein product is CASSSDASGATEAFF.